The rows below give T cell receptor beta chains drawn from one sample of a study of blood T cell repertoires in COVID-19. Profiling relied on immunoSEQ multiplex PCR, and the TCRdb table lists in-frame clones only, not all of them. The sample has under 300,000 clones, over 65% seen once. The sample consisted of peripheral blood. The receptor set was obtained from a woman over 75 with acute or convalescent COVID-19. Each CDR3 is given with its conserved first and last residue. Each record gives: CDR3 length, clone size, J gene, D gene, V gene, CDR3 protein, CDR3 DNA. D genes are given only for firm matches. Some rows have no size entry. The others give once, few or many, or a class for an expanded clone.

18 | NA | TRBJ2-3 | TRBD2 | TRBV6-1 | CASSEAWTSGATPDTQYF | TGTGCCAGCAGTGAAGCCTGGACTAGCGGAGCTACGCCAGATACGCAGTATTTT
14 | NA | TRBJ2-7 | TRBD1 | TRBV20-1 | CSASSGTGRSEQYF | TGCAGTGCTAGTTCCGGGACAGGGCGCAGCGAGCAGTACTTC
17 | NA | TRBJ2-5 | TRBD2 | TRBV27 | CASSLNPSGGVQETQYF | TGTGCCAGCAGTTTAAACCCCAGCGGGGGGGTCCAAGAGACCCAGTACTTC
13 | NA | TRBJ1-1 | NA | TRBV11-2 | CASSFSSNTEAFF | TGTGCCAGCAGCTTTTCTTCGAACACTGAAGCTTTCTTT
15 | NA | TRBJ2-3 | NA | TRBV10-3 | CAISSVGARTDTQYF | TGTGCCATCAGTTCGGTAGGGGCGCGCACAGATACGCAGTATTTT
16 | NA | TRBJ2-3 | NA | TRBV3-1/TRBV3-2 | CASSQGVLPYTDTQYF | TGTGCCAGCAGCCAAGGCGTCTTGCCATACACAGATACGCAGTATTTT
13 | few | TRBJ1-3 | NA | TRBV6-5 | CASRYTRGNTIYF | TGTGCCAGCAGATACACAAGAGGAAACACCATATATTTT
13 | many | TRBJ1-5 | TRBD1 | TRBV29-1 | CSVVGGENQPQHF | TGCAGCGTTGTAGGGGGCGAGAATCAGCCCCAGCATTTT
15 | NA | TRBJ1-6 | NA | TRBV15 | CATSRDLGGNSPLHF | TGTGCCACCAGCAGAGATTTAGGGGGAAATTCACCCCTCCACTTT
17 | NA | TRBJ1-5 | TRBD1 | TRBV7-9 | CASSLDRGTVGNQPQHF | TGTGCCAGCAGCTTAGATCGGGGGACAGTCGGCAATCAGCCCCAGCATTTT
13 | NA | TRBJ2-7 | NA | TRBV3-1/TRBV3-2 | CASSQVPSVEQYF | TGTGCCAGCAGCCAAGTCCCTAGCGTCGAGCAGTACTTC
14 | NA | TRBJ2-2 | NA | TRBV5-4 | CASSRPGEKGELFF | TGTGCCAGCAGCCGGCCAGGGGAGAAAGGGGAGCTGTTTTTT
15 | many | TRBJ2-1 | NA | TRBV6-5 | CASSYSRRGGNEQFF | TGTGCCAGCAGTTATTCTCGCAGGGGAGGGAATGAGCAGTTCTTC
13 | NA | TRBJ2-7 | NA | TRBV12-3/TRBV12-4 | CASRPTGLYEQYF | TGTGCCAGCAGACCGACAGGCCTCTACGAGCAGTACTTC
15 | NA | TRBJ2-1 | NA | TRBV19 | CASSMWRPPYNEQFF | TGTGCCAGTAGTATGTGGCGGCCACCCTACAATGAGCAGTTCTTC
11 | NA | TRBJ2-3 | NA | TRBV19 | CANVSADTQYF | TGTGCCAACGTCTCGGCAGATACGCAGTATTTT
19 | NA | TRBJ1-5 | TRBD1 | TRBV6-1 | CASSGDTTGGFWINQPQHF | TGTGCCAGCAGTGGGGATACAACAGGGGGGTTTTGGATCAATCAGCCCCAGCATTTT
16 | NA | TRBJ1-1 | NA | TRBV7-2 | CASSWSRVGGNTEAFF | TGTGCCAGCAGCTGGTCCCGGGTCGGAGGGAACACTGAAGCTTTCTTT
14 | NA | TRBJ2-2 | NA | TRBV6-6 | CASRSRGNTGELFF | TGTGCCAGCAGGTCACGGGGTAACACCGGGGAGCTGTTTTTT
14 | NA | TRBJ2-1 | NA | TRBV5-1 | CASSIMDSDNEQFF | TGCGCCAGCAGCATTATGGACTCGGACAATGAGCAGTTCTTC
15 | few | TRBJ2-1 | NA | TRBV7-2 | CASSLGGLGNNEQFF | TGTGCCAGCAGCTTAGGAGGTCTAGGAAACAATGAGCAGTTCTTC
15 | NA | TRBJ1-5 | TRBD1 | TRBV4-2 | CASSQDRQGSQPQHF | TGTGCCAGCAGCCAAGATAGACAGGGGAGTCAGCCCCAGCATTTT
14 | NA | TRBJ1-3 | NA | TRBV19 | CASSTDSLGNTIYF | TGTGCCAGTAGTACCGACAGCCTTGGAAACACCATATATTTT
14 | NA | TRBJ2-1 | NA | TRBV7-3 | CASSLGGSYNEQFF | TGTGCCAGCAGCTTAGGAGGATCCTACAATGAGCAGTTCTTC
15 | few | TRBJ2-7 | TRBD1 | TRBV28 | CASSTTGGSSYEQYF | TGTGCCAGCAGTACAACAGGGGGCAGCTCCTACGAGCAGTACTTC
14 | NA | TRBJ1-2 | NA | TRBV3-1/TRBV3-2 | CASSQDTGGRGYTF | TGTGCCAGCAGCCAAGATACGGGGGGTCGGGGCTACACCTTC
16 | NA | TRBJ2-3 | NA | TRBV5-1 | CASSTSGGGGTDTQYF | TGCGCCAGCAGTACATCCGGAGGAGGGGGCACAGATACGCAGTATTTT
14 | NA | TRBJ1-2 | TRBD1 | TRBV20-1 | CSASRQQGDYGYTF | TGCAGTGCTAGTAGGCAACAGGGGGACTATGGCTACACCTTC
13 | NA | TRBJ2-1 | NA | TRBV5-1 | CASSLAISEPQFF | TGCGCCAGCAGCTTGGCCATCAGCGAGCCCCAGTTCTTC
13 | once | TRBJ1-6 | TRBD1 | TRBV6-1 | CASTGTGNSPLHF | TGTGCCAGCACCGGGACAGGGAATTCACCCCTCCACTTT
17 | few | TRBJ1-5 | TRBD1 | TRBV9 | CASSVVPRTGRNQPQHF | TGTGCCAGCAGCGTAGTCCCGCGGACAGGACGCAATCAGCCCCAGCATTTT
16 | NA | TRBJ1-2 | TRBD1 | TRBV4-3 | CASSPSGGRPNYGYTF | TGCGCCAGCAGCCCCTCAGGGGGGCGTCCTAACTATGGCTACACCTTC
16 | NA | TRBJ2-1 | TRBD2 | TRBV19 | CASSYPGTSGRNEQFF | TGTGCCAGTAGTTACCCCGGGACTAGCGGGAGAAATGAGCAGTTCTTC
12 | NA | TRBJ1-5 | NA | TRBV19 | CATGGIGQPQHF | TGTGCCACCGGGGGGATCGGGCAGCCCCAGCATTTT
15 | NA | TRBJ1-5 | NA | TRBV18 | CASSQIDSKGQPQHF | TGTGCCAGCTCCCAGATCGACAGTAAGGGTCAGCCCCAGCATTTT
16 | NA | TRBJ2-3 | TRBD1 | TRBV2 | CASQIDRGPIADTQYF | TGTGCCAGCCAAATTGACAGGGGGCCCATAGCAGATACGCAGTATTTT
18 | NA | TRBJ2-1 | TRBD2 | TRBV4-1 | CASSQDGVLAGAYNEQFF | TGCGCCAGCAGCCAAGATGGGGTCTTAGCGGGAGCCTACAATGAGCAGTTCTTC